This TCR beta chain was identified in a study of blood T cell repertoires in COVID-19. The wider study: There were acute and convalescent COVID-19 samples, and they came from the United States, Italy and Spain. From T cells, B-cell-depleted T cells, or PBMCs came the material, which was cDNA or gDNA.

This clone was seen just once. As handled by the study authors: Scientists estimated how many nucleated cells there were by amplifying reference gene primers. TCRdb's copy holds only in-frame clones and misses some; the assay was immunoSEQ multiplex PCR. The V and J calls and the clone size are those of that table, but D and trimming were determined from the DNA. The sample has about 190,000 clones, around 80% seen once; the top ten hold around 15%. V lost 1 base and J 7 bases, leaving 14 bases between the germline ends. Germline loops: CDR1 LNHNV, CDR2 YYDKDF (reference sequence). The CDR3 extends over 16 amino acids.

The clonotype was recovered from a man aged 25-45 years with active or convalescent COVID-19. V usage is TRBV15 and J usage is TRBJ1-6; a possible D gene is TRBD1 (5 bases). Specimen: peripheral blood. CDR3 in DNA: TGTGCCACCAGCAGAGGGAGTACAGGAATGAATTCACCCCTCCACTTT. This encodes CATSRGSTGMNSPLHF.